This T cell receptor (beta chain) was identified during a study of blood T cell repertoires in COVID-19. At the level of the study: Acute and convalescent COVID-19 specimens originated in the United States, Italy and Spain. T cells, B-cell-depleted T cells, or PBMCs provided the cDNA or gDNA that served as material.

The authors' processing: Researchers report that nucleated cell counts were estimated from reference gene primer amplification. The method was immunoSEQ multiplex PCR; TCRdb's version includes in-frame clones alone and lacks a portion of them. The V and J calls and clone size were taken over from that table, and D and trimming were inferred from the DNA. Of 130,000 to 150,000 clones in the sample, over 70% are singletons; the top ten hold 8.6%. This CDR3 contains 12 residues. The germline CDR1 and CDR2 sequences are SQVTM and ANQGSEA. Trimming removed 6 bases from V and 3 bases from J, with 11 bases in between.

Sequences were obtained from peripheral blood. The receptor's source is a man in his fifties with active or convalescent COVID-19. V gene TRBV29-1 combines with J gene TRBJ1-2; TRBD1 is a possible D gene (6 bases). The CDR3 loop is CSVATGDYGYTF. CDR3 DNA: TGCAGCGTAGCGACAGGCGACTATGGCTACACCTTC.